These 25 T cell receptor beta chains were sequenced from one sample in a study of control samples from healthy donors and cancer patients. The assay was immunoSEQ multiplex PCR, and TCRdb's table has in-frame clones only and misses some. The listing records about 190,000 clones. Sequences were obtained from blood. The receptors originated from a young woman in good health.

This rearrangement joins TRBV18 to TRBJ1-5, with D tentatively TRBD1 (5 bases). Trimming took off 1 base at V and 5 bases at J, with 15 bases between the two ends. Germline CDR1 and CDR2: KGHSH and LQKENI. The CDR3 has 16 amino acids. CDR3 in amino acids: CASSPRPGTQDQPQHF. In DNA, the CDR3 is TGTGCCAGCTCACCACGCCCCGGGACCCAGGATCAGCCCCAGCATTTT.

This chain uses TRBV4-1 with TRBJ2-1, with 10 bases matching TRBD2. Per germline, CDR1 MGHRA and CDR2 YSYEKL. J lost 0 bases, V lost 1 base, and 6 bases had no gene match. The CDR3 is made up of 18 amino acids. The DNA for the CDR3 is TGCGCCAGCAGCCAAGGGCTAGCGGGGGTTATCTCCTACAATGAGCAGTTCTTC. Its translation is CASSQGLAGVISYNEQFF.

The chain links TRBV19 to TRBJ1-5; weak D call: TRBD1 (6 bases). Between the trimmed V and J ends, which lost 1 base and 5 bases, there was a span of 12 bases. The germline V gene encodes CDR1 LNHDA and CDR2 SQIVND (reference sequence). This CDR3 comprises 15 residues. CDR3 region: CASSIGTGLYQPQHF. The CDR3 DNA sequence: TGTGCCAGTAGTATAGGTACAGGGCTATATCAGCCCCAGCATTTT.

This sequence joins TRBV6-6 and TRBJ1-2; D perhaps matches TRBD1 (5 bases). In germline, CDR1 is MNHNY, CDR2 SVGAGI (reference sequence). This CDR3 region has 13 residues. Trimming pared 2 bases from V and 5 bases from J, leaving 9 bases between. CDR3 DNA sequence: TGTGCCAGCAGTTACGGGGGGGAGTATGGCTACACCTTC. Translating gives CASSYGGEYGYTF.

The V call is TRBV10-3, the J call TRBJ1-2; a possible D gene is TRBD1 (5 bases). V was trimmed by 2 bases and J by 7 bases, leaving 8 bases between them. Germline V CDR1 and CDR2: ENHRY, SYGVKD. The length of the CDR3 is 12 residues. This chain's CDR3 is CAISEPGPGYTF. In nucleotides, the CDR3 is TGTGCCATCAGTGAGCCGGGACCTGGCTACACCTTC.

This sequence joins TRBV11-3 and TRBJ2-1; the D is unclear. CDR3 length equals 15 residues. Trimming took off 1 base at V and 1 base at J, with 8 bases between the two ends. Germline CDR1 is SGHNT and CDR2 is YENEEA. The CDR3 region is CASSLGPASYNEQFF. Written as DNA, the CDR3 is TGTGCCAGCAGCTTAGGGCCAGCTTCCTACAATGAGCAGTTCTTC.

The gene calls are TRBV11-1 and TRBJ1-1; D remains unclear. The ends were cut back, 1 base at V and 4 bases at J, with 7 bases in the middle. The CDR3 totals 13 residues. The germline V gene encodes CDR1 SGHAT and CDR2 FQDESV (reference sequence). As DNA, the CDR3 is TGTGCCAGCAGCTTAGGGAGGAGCACTGAAGCTTTCTTT. The encoded protein is CASSLGRSTEAFF.

The chain carries TRBV5-1 and TRBJ1-2, with D possibly matching TRBD1 (5 bases). Deletions cut 0 bases from V and 9 bases from J, with 9 bases between. Germline V gene data show CDR1 as SGHRS and CDR2 as YFSETQ. The CDR3 length is 12 residues. The CDR3 loop reads CASSLAGGSYTF. The CDR3 DNA is TGCGCCAGCAGCTTGGCCGGGGGAAGCTACACCTTC.

The rearrangement uses TRBV18 and TRBJ2-5, with 10 bases matching TRBD1. Germline-derived CDR1 and CDR2 are KGHSH and LQKENI. The trim removed 0 bases at V and 7 bases at J, leaving 8 bases unmatched. The CDR3 is 16 residues long. The CDR3 spells CASSPPRDRGHRTQYF. The CDR3 DNA reads TGTGCCAGCTCACCACCGAGGGACAGGGGCCACCGGACCCAGTACTTC.

The DNA of the CDR3 is TGTGCCAGCTCACCGCCTCTCGACGGGAGGCAAGAGACCCAGTACTTC. It encodes CASSPPLDGRQETQYF. The rearrangement links TRBV18 to TRBJ2-5, with 7 nucleotides matching TRBD2. The V gene end was trimmed by 3 bases and the J gene end by 2 bases; junction bases not matched to a gene: 9. The V gene's germline CDR1 is KGHSH and CDR2 LQKENI. The CDR3 is made up of 16 amino acids.

The chain couples TRBV28 to TRBJ1-2; perhaps TRBD1 as D (5 bases). The germline V gene encodes CDR1 MDHEN and CDR2 SYDVKM. The V gene lost 6 bases and the J gene lost 5 bases, with 13 bases spanning the gap. This CDR3 spans 13 amino acids. CDR3 protein: CASSLRVGYGYTF. CDR3 bases: TGTGCCAGCAGCCTCAGGGTTGGGTATGGCTACACCTTC.

V gene TRBV14 combines with J gene TRBJ2-1, with 8 bases lining up with TRBD1. The CDR3 length is 13 residues. Germline values: CDR1 SGHDN, CDR2 FVKESK. Germline trimming cut 6 bases from V and 9 bases from J; bases unmatched to any gene: 7. CDR3 coding DNA: TGTGCCAGCAGACCGGACAGGGCGGGTGAGCAGTTCTTC. Protein: CASRPDRAGEQFF.

The J gene is TRBJ2-3, the V gene TRBV18; D is unclear. CDR1 KGHSH and CDR2 LQKENI come from the germline V gene. Trimming cost V 2 bases and J 5 bases, with 2 bases left between them. The CDR3 loop spans 11 amino acids. CDR3 sequence reads: CASSPRDTQYF. The CDR3 bases are TGTGCCAGCTCACCAAGAGATACGCAGTATTTT.

The chain is built from TRBV30 and TRBJ1-5, with D perhaps TRBD1 (5 bases). Germline V CDR1 and CDR2: GTSNPN, SVGIG (reference sequence). This CDR3 has 13 amino acids. V lost 5 bases and J 4 bases, leaving 12 bases between the germline ends. CDR3 DNA sequence: TGTGCCTGGTCCGGGACGGCTAATCAGCCCCAGCATTTT. Translating gives CAWSGTANQPQHF.

The rearrangement joins TRBV19 to TRBJ1-1; D gene ambiguous. The length of the CDR3 is 14 residues. Deletions cut 3 bases from V and 1 base from J, with 9 bases between. Per the germline V gene, CDR1 is LNHDA and CDR2 is SQIVND (reference sequence). The CDR3 nucleotides read TGTGCCAGTAGTATGATGTGGCAGAACACTGAAGCTTTCTTT. This gives the protein CASSMMWQNTEAFF.

This chain connects TRBV28 to TRBJ1-1, with 7 positions matching TRBD1. The CDR3 length is 14 residues. Germline lookup yields CDR1 MDHEN and CDR2 SYDVKM. J was trimmed by 4 bases and V by 5 bases; bases with no gene match: 7. CDR3 residues: CASSPLQGSTEAFF. Written as DNA, the CDR3 is TGTGCCAGCAGTCCGTTACAGGGGAGCACTGAAGCTTTCTTT.

The chain carries TRBV6-5 and TRBJ1-1; the D is unclear. V lost 7 bases and J 11 bases, leaving 17 bases between the germline ends. The germline V gene has CDR1 MNHEY and CDR2 SVGAGI. There are 12 residues in the CDR3. The CDR3, as DNA: TGTGCCAGCACCTCTTACGGGAATCGTGCTTTCTTT. It codes for CASTSYGNRAFF.

The chain employs TRBV12-3 or TRBV12-4 and TRBJ2-1; D gene unclear. V was pared by 7 bases and J by 8 bases, with 9 bases between. The CDR3 runs to 11 residues. The CDR3 here is CASNTRHEQFF. The CDR3 DNA is TGTGCCAGCAATACCAGACATGAGCAGTTCTTC.

V and J are TRBV30 and TRBJ1-1, with D perhaps matching TRBD1 (5 bases). In germline, CDR1 is GTSNPN, CDR2 SVGIG (reference sequence). The CDR3 length is 13 residues. V was clipped by 0 bases and J by 5 bases, with 10 bases between them. CDR3 amino acids: CAWSVMGGTEAFF. The CDR3 nucleotides read TGTGCCTGGAGTGTAATGGGGGGTACTGAAGCTTTCTTT.

The rearrangement joins TRBV9 to TRBJ1-3; tentatively, D is TRBD1 (5 bases). The V gene lost 4 bases and the J gene lost 4 bases, with 15 bases spanning the gap. This CDR3 is built from 15 residues. Per the germline V gene, CDR1 is SGDLS and CDR2 is YYNGEE. In DNA, the CDR3 is TGTGCCAGCAGCATCCCAGGGACGGGAGGAAACACCATATATTTT. As protein: CASSIPGTGGNTIYF.

The rearrangement links TRBV7-8 to TRBJ2-5, with D possibly matching TRBD1 (5 bases). From germline, CDR1 is SGHVS and CDR2 FQNEAQ. The CDR3 runs 14 residues. V gave up 1 base and J gave up 5 bases, with 11 bases separating them. The DNA of the CDR3 is TGTGCCAGCAGCTTAGTTTTGGCAGGGGAGACCCAGTACTTC. Its translation is CASSLVLAGETQYF.

This sequence joins TRBV6-5 and TRBJ1-2; a possible D gene is TRBD1 (6 bases). The ends were cut back, 8 bases at V and 3 bases at J, with 19 bases in the middle. The germline V gene has CDR1 MNHEY and CDR2 SVGAGI. The CDR3 sequence is 15 residues long. CDR3: CASHTKGGEDYGYTF. DNA for the CDR3: TGTGCCAGCCATACGAAGGGGGGGGAAGACTATGGCTACACCTTC.

The V gene is TRBV6-6, the J gene TRBJ1-4; D possibly corresponds to TRBD1 (6 bases). V lost 2 bases, J lost 8 bases, and 12 bases lay in between. The CDR3 runs to 14 residues. The germline CDR1 and CDR2 sequences are MNHNY and SVGAGI (reference sequence). The CDR3 nucleotides are TGTGCCAGCAGTTACGCACAGGGTTACGAAAAACTGTTTTTT. This encodes CASSYAQGYEKLFF.

V is TRBV18 and J is TRBJ1-3; D may be TRBD1 (6 bases). This CDR3 is 15 amino acids long. CDR1 KGHSH and CDR2 LQKENI come from the germline V gene. The V and J ends lost 5 bases and 0 bases respectively, with 11 bases between them. CDR3 amino acids: CASSNDRSSGNTIYF. The CDR3 bases are TGTGCCAGCTCAAATGACAGGAGCTCTGGAAACACCATATATTTT.

The V gene is TRBV6-4, the J gene TRBJ2-3; TRBD2 is a possible D gene (6 bases). The germline V gene encodes CDR1 MRHNA and CDR2 SNTAGT. With 3 bases removed from V and 2 bases from J, the gap between germline ends came to 9 bases. The CDR3 sequence is 14 residues long. The CDR3 here is CASSEEGTTDTQYF. CDR3 sequence (DNA): TGTGCCAGCAGTGAGGAGGGTACCACAGATACGCAGTATTTT.